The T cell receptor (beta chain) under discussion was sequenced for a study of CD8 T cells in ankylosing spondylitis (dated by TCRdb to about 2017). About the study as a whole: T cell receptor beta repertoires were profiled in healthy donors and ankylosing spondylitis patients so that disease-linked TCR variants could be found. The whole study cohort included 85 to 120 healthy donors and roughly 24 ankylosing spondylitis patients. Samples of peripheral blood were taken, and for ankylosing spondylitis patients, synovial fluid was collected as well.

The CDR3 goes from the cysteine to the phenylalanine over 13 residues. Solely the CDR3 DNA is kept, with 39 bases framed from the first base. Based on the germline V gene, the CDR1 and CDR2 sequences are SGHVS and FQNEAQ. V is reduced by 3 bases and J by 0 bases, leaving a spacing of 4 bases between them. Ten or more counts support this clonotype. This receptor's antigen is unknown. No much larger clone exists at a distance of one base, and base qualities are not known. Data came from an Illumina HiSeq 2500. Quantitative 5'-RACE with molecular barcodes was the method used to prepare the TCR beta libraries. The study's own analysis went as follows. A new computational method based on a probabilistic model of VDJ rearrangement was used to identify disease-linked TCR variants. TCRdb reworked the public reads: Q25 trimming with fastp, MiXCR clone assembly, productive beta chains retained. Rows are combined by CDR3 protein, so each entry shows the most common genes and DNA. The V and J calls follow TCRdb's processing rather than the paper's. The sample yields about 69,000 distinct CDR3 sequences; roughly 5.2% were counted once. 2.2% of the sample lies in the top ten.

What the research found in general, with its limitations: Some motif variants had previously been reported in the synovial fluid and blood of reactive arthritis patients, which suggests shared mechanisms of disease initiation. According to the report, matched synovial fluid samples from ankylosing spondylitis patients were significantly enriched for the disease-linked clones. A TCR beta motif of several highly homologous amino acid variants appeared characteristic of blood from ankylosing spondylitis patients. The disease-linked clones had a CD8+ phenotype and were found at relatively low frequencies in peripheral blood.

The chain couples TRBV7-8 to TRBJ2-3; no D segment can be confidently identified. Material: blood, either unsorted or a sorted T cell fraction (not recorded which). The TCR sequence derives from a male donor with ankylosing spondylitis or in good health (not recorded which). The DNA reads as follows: TGTGCCAGCAGCTTGGGCAGCACAGATACGCAGTATTTT. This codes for CASSLGSTDTQYF.